This T cell receptor (beta chain) was identified during a study of cytomegalovirus exposure and HLA in healthy donors. The PCR ran on 60 Vbeta and 13 Jbeta primers. The data were produced by immunoSEQ multiplex PCR, yet TCRdb's version contains in-frame clones alone and is incomplete. Its clone listing holds just over 20,000 clones. Germline V gene sequence: CDR1 KGHSH, CDR2 LQKENI. Unmatched junction bases numbered 2, after V lost 3 bases and J lost 6 bases. This CDR3 region has 13 residues. The chain couples TRBV18 to TRBJ2-3; 8 bases fit TRBD1. The specimen sequenced was PBMCs. This sequence originates from a man aged 55 to 69 in good health and CMV-seropositive. The CDR3 loop reads CASSPGQGDTQYF. CDR3 sequence (DNA): TGTGCCAGCTCACCCGGACAGGGCGATACGCAGTATTTT.